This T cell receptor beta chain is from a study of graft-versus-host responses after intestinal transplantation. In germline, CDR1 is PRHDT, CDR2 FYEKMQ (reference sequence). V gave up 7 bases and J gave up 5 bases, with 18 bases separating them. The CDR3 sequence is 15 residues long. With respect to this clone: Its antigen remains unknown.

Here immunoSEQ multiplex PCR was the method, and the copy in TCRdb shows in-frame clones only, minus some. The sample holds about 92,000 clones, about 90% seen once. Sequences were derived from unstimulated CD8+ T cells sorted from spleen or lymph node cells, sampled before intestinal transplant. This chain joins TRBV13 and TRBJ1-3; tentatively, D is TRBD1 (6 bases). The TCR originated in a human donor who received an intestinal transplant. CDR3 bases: TGTGCCAGCACCATAAGGGGCAGGGGCAGAAACACCATATATTTT. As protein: CASTIRGRGRNTIYF.